A selection of T cell receptor beta chains follows, all from one sample in a study of cytomegalovirus exposure and HLA in healthy donors. TCRdb keeps only in-frame clones here, not all; method: immunoSEQ multiplex PCR. Of tens of thousands of clones in the sample, around two thirds were seen once. The sample taken for sequencing was PBMCs. Every receptor here comes from a woman in her forties or fifties in good health and CMV-seropositive. Both conserved end residues are trimmed from each CDR3. The order of the fields is J gene, V gene, CDR3 protein.

j_call: TRBJ2-7
v_call: TRBV19
cdr3_aa: ASRHLSDNEQY

j_call: TRBJ1-2
v_call: TRBV29-1
cdr3_aa: SVGAGDYGYT

j_call: TRBJ2-1
v_call: TRBV19
cdr3_aa: ASSIDSNNEQF

j_call: TRBJ2-3
v_call: TRBV10-1
cdr3_aa: ASSEYPALSTDTQY

j_call: TRBJ2-1
v_call: TRBV19
cdr3_aa: ASYGLAGDDYL

j_call: TRBJ1-5
v_call: TRBV25-1
cdr3_aa: ASSDRGDWGPQH

j_call: TRBJ1-1
v_call: TRBV15
cdr3_aa: ATSRDRGQGIRGNTEAF

j_call: TRBJ2-5
v_call: TRBV30
cdr3_aa: ACRQVTETQY

j_call: TRBJ2-2
v_call: TRBV5-1
cdr3_aa: ASSLALAVNTGELF

j_call: TRBJ2-5
v_call: TRBV19
cdr3_aa: ASSPPAGGFETQY

j_call: TRBJ1-3
v_call: TRBV15
cdr3_aa: ATSRDLSGNTIY

j_call: TRBJ2-5
v_call: TRBV10-3
cdr3_aa: ATKGDQETQY

j_call: TRBJ2-5
v_call: TRBV4-1
cdr3_aa: ASSQLELQETQY

j_call: TRBJ1-5
v_call: TRBV9
cdr3_aa: ASSRTGSHQPQH

j_call: TRBJ2-1
v_call: TRBV27
cdr3_aa: ASRDRGYNEQF

j_call: TRBJ1-3
v_call: TRBV6-6
cdr3_aa: ASRTGSGNTIY

j_call: TRBJ1-1
v_call: TRBV12-2
cdr3_aa: ASRLVAGCTEAF

j_call: TRBJ1-2
v_call: TRBV15
cdr3_aa: ATSRRTGNYGYT

j_call: TRBJ2-3
v_call: TRBV6-5
cdr3_aa: ASSPGADTQY

j_call: TRBJ1-3
v_call: TRBV19
cdr3_aa: ASSLWQGAYGSGNTIY

j_call: TRBJ2-4
v_call: TRBV11-2
cdr3_aa: ASSPMGRGDSIQY

j_call: TRBJ1-1
v_call: TRBV4-1
cdr3_aa: ASSQESSLNTEAF

j_call: TRBJ1-1
v_call: TRBV5-1
cdr3_aa: ASSPNINTEAF

j_call: TRBJ2-6
v_call: TRBV6-6
cdr3_aa: ASSRLGGSGANVLT

j_call: TRBJ1-4
v_call: TRBV11-2
cdr3_aa: ASSLEGGGGKLF

j_call: TRBJ1-4
v_call: TRBV7-9
cdr3_aa: SSSGGPEDRTNEKLF

j_call: TRBJ1-2
v_call: TRBV6-6
cdr3_aa: ASSSSPTNYGYT

j_call: TRBJ2-2
v_call: TRBV5-1
cdr3_aa: ASREGPTGELF

j_call: TRBJ2-1
v_call: TRBV6-4
cdr3_aa: ASRFGNEQF

j_call: TRBJ2-1
v_call: TRBV10-3
cdr3_aa: AIMVGPGGDEQF

j_call: TRBJ2-1
v_call: TRBV9
cdr3_aa: ASSGGQGNEQF

j_call: TRBJ2-7
v_call: TRBV6-5
cdr3_aa: ASKSGQPYEQY

j_call: TRBJ2-3
v_call: TRBV18
cdr3_aa: ASSHRTSGATDTQY

j_call: TRBJ1-1
v_call: TRBV2
cdr3_aa: ASRQGWTETF

j_call: TRBJ2-1
v_call: TRBV4-1
cdr3_aa: ASSQGGRDEQF

j_call: TRBJ1-6
v_call: TRBV19
cdr3_aa: ASTEVGWNSPLH

j_call: TRBJ1-2
v_call: TRBV5-4
cdr3_aa: ASSDGTADNYGYT

j_call: TRBJ2-2
v_call: TRBV10-3
cdr3_aa: AIKTAGDEDGGELF

j_call: TRBJ1-4
v_call: TRBV29-1
cdr3_aa: SVVGPGTGEKLF

j_call: TRBJ1-3
v_call: TRBV11-2
cdr3_aa: ASSFYRSGGAAIY

j_call: TRBJ2-6
v_call: TRBV18
cdr3_aa: ASSSIYRGPGANVLT

j_call: TRBJ2-2
v_call: TRBV7-9
cdr3_aa: ASSLGPPTGGYTGELF

j_call: TRBJ1-6
v_call: TRBV27
cdr3_aa: ASSTLPRDRVNSPLH

j_call: TRBJ2-1
v_call: TRBV12-5
cdr3_aa: ASGQTYYNEQF

j_call: TRBJ1-1
v_call: TRBV14
cdr3_aa: ASSHSATTDLNTEAF

j_call: TRBJ1-4
v_call: TRBV9
cdr3_aa: ASSPGSGQSNEKLF

j_call: TRBJ2-2
v_call: TRBV4-2
cdr3_aa: ASSLGGTTNTGELF

j_call: TRBJ2-5
v_call: TRBV11-3
cdr3_aa: ASSLGTGGGQETQY